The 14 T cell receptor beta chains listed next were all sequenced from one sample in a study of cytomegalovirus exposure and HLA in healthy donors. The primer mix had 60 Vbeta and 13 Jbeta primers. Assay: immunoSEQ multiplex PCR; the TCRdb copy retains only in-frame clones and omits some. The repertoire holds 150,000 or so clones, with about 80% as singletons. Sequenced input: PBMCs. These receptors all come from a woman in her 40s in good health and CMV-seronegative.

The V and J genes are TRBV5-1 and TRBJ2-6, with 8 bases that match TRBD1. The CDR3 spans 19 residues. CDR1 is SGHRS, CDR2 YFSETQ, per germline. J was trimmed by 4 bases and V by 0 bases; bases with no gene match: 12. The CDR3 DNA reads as TGCGCCAGCAGCTTGGATCGTCAGGGGGCGATGGGAGGGGCCAACGTCCTGACTTTC. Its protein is CASSLDRQGAMGGANVLTF.

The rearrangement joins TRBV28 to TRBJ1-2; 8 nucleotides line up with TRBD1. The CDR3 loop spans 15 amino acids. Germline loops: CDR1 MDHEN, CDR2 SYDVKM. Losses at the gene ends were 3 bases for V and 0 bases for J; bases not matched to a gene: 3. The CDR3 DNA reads TGTGCCAGCAGTTTCGGGACAGGAGCTAACTATGGCTACACCTTC. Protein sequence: CASSFGTGANYGYTF.

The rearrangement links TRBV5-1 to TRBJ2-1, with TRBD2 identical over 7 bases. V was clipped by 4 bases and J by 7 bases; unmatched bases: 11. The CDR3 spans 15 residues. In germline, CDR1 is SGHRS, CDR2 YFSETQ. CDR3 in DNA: TGCGCCAGCAGCCCCGAGGGTAGGGAGGGAAATGAGCAGTTCTTC. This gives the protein CASSPEGREGNEQFF.

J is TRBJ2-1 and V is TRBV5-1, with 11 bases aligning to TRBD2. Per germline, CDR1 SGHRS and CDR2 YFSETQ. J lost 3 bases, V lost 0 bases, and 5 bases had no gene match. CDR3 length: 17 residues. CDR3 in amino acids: CASSLAVAGGGYNEQFF. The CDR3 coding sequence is TGCGCCAGCAGCTTGGCAGTAGCGGGAGGGGGCTACAATGAGCAGTTCTTC.

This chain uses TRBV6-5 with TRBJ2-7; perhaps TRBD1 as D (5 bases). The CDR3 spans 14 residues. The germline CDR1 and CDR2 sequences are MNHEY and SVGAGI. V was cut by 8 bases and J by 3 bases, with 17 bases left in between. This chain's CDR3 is CASLSQGDSYEQYF. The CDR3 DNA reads TGTGCCAGCCTATCGCAAGGGGATAGCTACGAGCAGTACTTC.

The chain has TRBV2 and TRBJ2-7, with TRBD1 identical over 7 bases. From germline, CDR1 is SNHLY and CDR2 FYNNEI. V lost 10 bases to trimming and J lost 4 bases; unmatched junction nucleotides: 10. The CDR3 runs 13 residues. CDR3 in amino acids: CATLRGRLYEQYF. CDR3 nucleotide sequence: TGTGCCACCTTGAGGGGGCGCCTTTACGAGCAGTACTTC.

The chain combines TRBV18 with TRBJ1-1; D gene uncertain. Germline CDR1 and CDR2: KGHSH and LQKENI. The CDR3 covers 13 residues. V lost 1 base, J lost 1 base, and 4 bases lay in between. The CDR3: CASSPRENTEAFF. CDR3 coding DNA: TGTGCCAGCTCACCACGAGAGAACACTGAAGCTTTCTTT.

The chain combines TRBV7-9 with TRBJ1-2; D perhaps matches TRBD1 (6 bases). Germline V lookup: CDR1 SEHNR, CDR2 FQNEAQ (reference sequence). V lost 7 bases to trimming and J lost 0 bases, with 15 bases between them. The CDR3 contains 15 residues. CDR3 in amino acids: CASIPPTGSNYGYTF. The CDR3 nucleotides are TGTGCCAGCATCCCCCCTACAGGGTCTAACTATGGCTACACCTTC.

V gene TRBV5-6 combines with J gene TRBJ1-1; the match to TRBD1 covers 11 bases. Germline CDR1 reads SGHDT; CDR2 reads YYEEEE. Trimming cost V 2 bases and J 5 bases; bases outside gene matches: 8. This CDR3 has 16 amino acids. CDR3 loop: CASSFGQGAGRTEAFF. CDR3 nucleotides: TGTGCCAGCAGCTTCGGACAGGGGGCTGGTAGGACTGAAGCTTTCTTT.

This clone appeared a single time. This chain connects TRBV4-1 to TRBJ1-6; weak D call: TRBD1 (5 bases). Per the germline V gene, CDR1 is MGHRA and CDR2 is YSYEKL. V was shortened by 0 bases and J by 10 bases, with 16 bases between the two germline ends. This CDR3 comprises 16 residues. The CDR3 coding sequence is TGCGCCAGCAGCCAAGATGGTGGGGCAGTTAGCTCACCCCTCCACTTT. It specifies CASSQDGGAVSSPLHF.

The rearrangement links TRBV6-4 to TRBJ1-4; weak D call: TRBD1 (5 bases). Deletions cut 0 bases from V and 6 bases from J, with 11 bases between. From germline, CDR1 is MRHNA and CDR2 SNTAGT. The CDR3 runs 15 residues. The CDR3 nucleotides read TGTGCCAGCAGTGACTCGGGGGGACGGGATGAAAAACTGTTTTTT. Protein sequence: CASSDSGGRDEKLFF.

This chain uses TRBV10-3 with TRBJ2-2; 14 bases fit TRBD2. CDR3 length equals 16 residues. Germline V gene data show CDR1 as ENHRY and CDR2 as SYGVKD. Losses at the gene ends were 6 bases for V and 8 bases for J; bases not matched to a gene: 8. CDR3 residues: CAIRRLAGGNPGELFF. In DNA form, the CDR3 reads TGTGCCATCAGAAGACTAGCGGGAGGGAACCCAGGGGAGCTGTTTTTT.

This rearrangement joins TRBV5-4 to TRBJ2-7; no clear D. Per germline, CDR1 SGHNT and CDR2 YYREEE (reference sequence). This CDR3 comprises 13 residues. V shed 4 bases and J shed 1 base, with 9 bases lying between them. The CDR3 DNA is TGTGCCAGCAGCCCGGGTCCGTCCTACGAGCAGTACTTC. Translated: CASSPGPSYEQYF.

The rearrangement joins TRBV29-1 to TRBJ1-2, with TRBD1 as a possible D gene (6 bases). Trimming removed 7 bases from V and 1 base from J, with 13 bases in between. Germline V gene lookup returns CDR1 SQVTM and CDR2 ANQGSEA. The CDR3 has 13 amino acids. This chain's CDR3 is CSASDSVNYGYTF. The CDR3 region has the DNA TGCAGCGCCTCGGACAGCGTTAACTATGGCTACACCTTC.